The text below deals with one T cell receptor beta chain. The sample originates from a study of blood T cell repertoires in COVID-19. Across the whole study: Samples representing acute and convalescent COVID-19 were sourced from the United States, Italy and Spain. T cells, B-cell-depleted T cells, or PBMCs provided the cDNA or gDNA that served as material.

Authors' analysis steps: For nucleated cells, counts were estimated from reference gene primer amplification. Assay: immunoSEQ multiplex PCR; the TCRdb copy retains only in-frame clones and omits some. That table furnishes V, J and clone size, whereas the DNA furnished D and trimming. Of 72,000 or so clones listed, 86% are singletons. This CDR3 has 17 amino acids. Germline assignment: CDR1 SGDLS and CDR2 YYNGEE. V was shortened by 4 bases and J by 1 base, with 17 bases between the two germline ends. The receptor was derived from a woman aged 55-70 years with acute or convalescent COVID-19. Sequenced sample: peripheral blood. The V and J genes are TRBV9 and TRBJ2-2, with a possible D match to TRBD2 (6 bases). The CDR3 loop is CASSTTGWRGNTGELFF. DNA of the CDR3: TGTGCCAGCAGCACAACCGGATGGAGGGGGAACACCGGGGAGCTGTTTTTT.